This TCR beta chain was identified in a study of blood T cells in healthy people across ages. Through a sample-barcoded 5' primer and a J-beta primer mix, a second PCR was run for 7 to 11 cycles. TCRdb used MiXCR to reprocess the 5' RACE reads, holding one entry per CDR3 protein. Seen here are hundreds of thousands of distinct CDR3 sequences, about 30% observed once, and the top ten hold roughly 15%. The germline CDR1 and CDR2 sequences are DFQATT and SNEGSKA (reference sequence). Trimming pared 5 bases from V and 11 bases from J, leaving 12 bases between. This CDR3 contains 10 residues. The clonotype originates from a woman older than 75 in good health. The rearrangement uses TRBV20-1 and TRBJ1-1, with TRBD1 as a possible D gene (5 bases). The source material was blood. CDR3 sequence (DNA): TGCAGTGCTGCGATCGGGGGGGCTTTCTTT. Its protein is CSAAIGGAFF.